The 2 T cell receptor beta chains below were found in one sample sequenced in a study of blood T cell repertoires in COVID-19. Sequencing was performed with immunoSEQ multiplex PCR; in TCRdb, only in-frame clones are kept and a portion is missing. Of roughly 200,000 clones listed, roughly 79% are singletons. What was sequenced was peripheral blood. The receptors originated from a woman aged 40 to 50 with COVID-19, enrolled during active disease.

This clone has just a few counts. J is TRBJ1-1 and V is TRBV7-9; D call uncertain. This CDR3 contains 17 residues. Trimming stripped 4 bases from V and 0 bases from J, with 18 bases between. Germline assignment: CDR1 SEHNR and CDR2 FQNEAQ (reference sequence). The CDR3 DNA reads as TGTGCCAGCAGCTCCGGTCTACTATCGTTCATGAACACTGAAGCTTTCTTT. This gives the protein CASSSGLLSFMNTEAFF.

This clone was seen once. The chain links TRBV4-1 to TRBJ2-3; D is uncertain. The CDR3 has 15 amino acids. V was trimmed by 0 bases and J by 4 bases, leaving 11 bases between them. CDR1 and CDR2 (germline): MGHRA, YSYEKL. The chain's CDR3 is CASSQDRVSPDTQYF. CDR3 bases: TGCGCCAGCAGCCAAGATCGAGTTAGTCCAGATACGCAGTATTTT.